A single sample gave rise to the 10 T cell receptor beta chains below, sequenced in a study of cytomegalovirus exposure and HLA in healthy donors. PCR involved 60 Vbeta and 13 Jbeta primers. Libraries were prepared by immunoSEQ multiplex PCR; TCRdb keeps only in-frame clonotypes and omits some of them. Among around 150,000 clones listed, roughly 89% were seen once. Input material: PBMCs. These TCRs come from a woman aged 25 to 39 in good health and CMV-seronegative.

The chain couples TRBV11-2 to TRBJ2-7; 10 nucleotides align to TRBD2. CDR3 length: 13 residues. The V and J ends lost 5 bases and 3 bases, in that order; junction bases with no gene match: 1. CDR1 and CDR2 (germline): SGHAT, FQNNGV. In nucleotides, the CDR3 is TGTGCCAGCAGCGGACTAGCGGTCTACGAGCAGTACTTC. It yields the protein CASSGLAVYEQYF. Full variable domain (outside the CDR3, taken from reference TRBV11-2 and TRBJ2-7): EAGVAQSPRYKIIEKRQSVAFWCNPISGHATLYWYQQILGQGPKLLIQFQNNGVVDDSQLPKDRFSAERLKGVDSTLKIQPAKLEDSAVYLCASSGLAVYEQYFGPGTRLTVT.

The chain employs TRBV9 and TRBJ2-5; 11 positions agree with TRBD2. This CDR3 has 15 residues. V lost 3 bases to trimming and J lost 5 bases; unmatched junction nucleotides: 6. CDR1 is SGDLS, CDR2 YYNGEE, per germline. CDR3 DNA sequence: TGTGCCAGCAGCGGAACTAGCGGGGGATGGGAGACCCAGTACTTC. Translated: CASSGTSGGWETQYF.

This chain uses TRBV27 with TRBJ2-3, with D unclear. Germline V gives CDR1 MNHEY, CDR2 SMNVEV (reference sequence). Between the trimmed V and J ends, which lost 0 bases and 0 bases, there was a span of 4 bases. The length of the CDR3 is 14 residues. CDR3 nucleotide sequence: TGTGCCAGCAGTTTATCGACTAGCACAGATACGCAGTATTTT. This codes for CASSLSTSTDTQYF.

The genes are TRBV4-3 and TRBJ2-5, with 7 positions matching TRBD1. The V gene's germline CDR1 is LGHNA and CDR2 YSLEER. The CDR3 spans 13 residues. The J segment lost 11 bases and the V segment lost 3 bases, leaving 9 bases of the junction unmatched. The CDR3 spells CASSHPGTVEQYF. In DNA, the CDR3 is TGCGCCAGCAGCCACCCCGGGACAGTTGAGCAGTACTTC.

This chain uses TRBV11-3 with TRBJ2-1, with 12 bases aligning to TRBD1. The V and J ends lost 5 bases and 7 bases, in that order; junction bases with no gene match: 9. The CDR3 extends over 16 amino acids. Per germline, CDR1 SGHNT and CDR2 YENEEA. In DNA form, the CDR3 reads TGTGCCAGCAGCCCCACGGGGACAGGGGGCATGAATGAGCAGTTCTTC. As protein: CASSPTGTGGMNEQFF.

This chain links TRBV7-3 with TRBJ2-2; D possibly corresponds to TRBD1 (5 bases). TRBJ1-3 explains the end of the DNA better; the J call may be wrong. Looked up from germline, CDR1 is SGHTA and CDR2 is FQGTGA. CDR3 length: 15 amino acids. As DNA, the CDR3 is TGTGCCAGCAGCTTAATGGGGGGGTCTGGAAACACCATATATTTT. This gives the protein CASSLMGGSGNTIYF.

This chain joins TRBV19 and TRBJ2-2; 11 bases agree with TRBD2. The CDR3 runs 17 residues. CDR1 is LNHDA, CDR2 SQIVND, per germline (reference sequence). Trimming cost V 6 bases and J 2 bases; bases outside gene matches: 8. CDR3 in DNA: TGTGCCAGTAGGGAACTAGCGGGAGTGGGTAACACCGGGGAGCTGTTTTTT. It encodes CASRELAGVGNTGELFF. Full variable domain (rest looked up from reference TRBV19 and TRBJ2-2): DGGITQSPKYLFRKEGQNVTLSCEQNLNHDAMYWYRQDPGQGLRLIYYSQIVNDFQKGDIAEGYSVSREKKESFPLTVTSAQKNPTAFYLCASRELAGVGNTGELFFGEGSRLTVL.

J is TRBJ2-7 and V is TRBV14; 15 nucleotides match TRBD2. CDR1 is SGHDN, CDR2 FVKESK, per germline. The CDR3 spans 15 residues. Germline trimming cut 2 bases from V and 6 bases from J; bases unmatched to any gene: 2. CDR3 amino acids: CASSQPGLAGGEQYF. CDR3 sequence (DNA): TGTGCCAGCAGCCAACCGGGACTAGCGGGAGGCGAGCAGTACTTC. Supplemented by reference TRBV14 and TRBJ2-7, the full variable domain reads EAGVTQFPSHSVIEKGQTVTLRCDPISGHDNLYWYRRVMGKEIKFLLHFVKESKQDESGMPNNRFLAERTGGTYSTLKVQPAELEDSGVYFCASSQPGLAGGEQYFGPGTRLTVT.

The chain recombines TRBV19 with TRBJ1-6; D perhaps matches TRBD1 (5 bases). This CDR3 has 13 residues. V lost 5 bases and J lost 10, with 12 bases in between. The V gene's germline CDR1 is LNHDA and CDR2 SQIVND (reference sequence). CDR3 amino acids: CASSPLRGSPLHF. CDR3 bases: TGTGCCAGTAGTCCCCTAAGGGGATCACCCCTCCACTTT. The whole variable domain, filled in from reference TRBV19 and TRBJ1-6, reads DGGITQSPKYLFRKEGQNVTLSCEQNLNHDAMYWYRQDPGQGLRLIYYSQIVNDFQKGDIAEGYSVSREKKESFPLTVTSAQKNPTAFYLCASSPLRGSPLHFGNGTRLTVT.

J is TRBJ2-1 and V is TRBV27; unclear D gene. Germline CDR1 is MNHEY and CDR2 is SMNVEV (reference sequence). The ends were cut back, 8 bases at V and 9 bases at J, with 11 bases in the middle. The CDR3 consists of 11 residues. DNA for the CDR3: TGTGCCAGCGCCTTCTATGGTGAGCAGTTCTTC. Its translation is CASAFYGEQFF.